This T cell receptor (beta chain) came from a study of cytomegalovirus exposure and HLA in healthy donors. Study-wide results and limits: Altogether, about 160 TCR beta chains were recorded as cytomegalovirus-associated. Later analysis placed DRB1 highest and HLA-C lowest in TCR association rates, which differed by HLA locus. In vitro testing confirmed three CMV-associated chains as specific for CMV antigens.

The PCR employed 60 Vbeta primers together with 13 Jbeta primers. Clones were sequenced by immunoSEQ multiplex PCR, and TCRdb holds only the in-frame ones, with some missing. The sample records approximately 150,000 clones, roughly 78% being singletons. About this clone: Its antigen is as yet unknown.

Trimming pared 2 bases from V and 4 bases from J, leaving 8 bases between. The CDR3 extends over 13 amino acids. Germline assignment: CDR1 SNHLY and CDR2 FYNNEI. The V call is TRBV2, the J call TRBJ1-2, with a weak D call TRBD1 (5 bases). The TCR comes from a man between 40 and 49 years old in good health and CMV-seronegative. Sequenced: PBMCs. The CDR3 DNA sequence: TGTGCCAGCAGTGAAAGGACACTCTATGGCTACACCTTC. This gives the protein CASSERTLYGYTF.